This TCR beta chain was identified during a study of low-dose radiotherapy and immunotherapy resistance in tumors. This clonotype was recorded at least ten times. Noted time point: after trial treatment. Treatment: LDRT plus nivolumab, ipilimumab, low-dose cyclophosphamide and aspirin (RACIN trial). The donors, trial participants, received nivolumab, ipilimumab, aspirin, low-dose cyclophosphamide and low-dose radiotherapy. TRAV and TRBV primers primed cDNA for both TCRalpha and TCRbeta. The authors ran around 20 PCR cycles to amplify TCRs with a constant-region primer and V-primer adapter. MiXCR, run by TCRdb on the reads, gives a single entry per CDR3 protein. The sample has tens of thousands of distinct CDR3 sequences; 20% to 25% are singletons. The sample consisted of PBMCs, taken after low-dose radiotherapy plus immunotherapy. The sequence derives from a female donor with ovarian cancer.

For the CDR3, the DNA is TGTGCCAGCAGTCCCCGGGACGGCACAGATACGCAGTATTTT. Protein sequence: CASSPRDGTDTQYF. The chain links TRBV6-2 or TRBV6-3 to TRBJ2-3, with D possibly called TRBD1 or TRBD2 (5 bases each). The CDR3 has 14 residues. Germline CDR1 is MNHEY and CDR2 is SVGEGT. Trimming pared 5 bases from V and 1 base from J, leaving 10 bases between.